The 15 T cell receptor beta chains below were found in one sample sequenced in a study of cytomegalovirus exposure and HLA in healthy donors. Primers for the PCR totalled 60 Vbeta and 13 Jbeta. The protocol was immunoSEQ multiplex PCR, while the TCRdb copy is restricted to in-frame clones and leaves out a portion. The table lists about 100,000 clones, roughly three quarters of them singletons. Sequencing used PBMCs. The origin of the receptors is a woman aged 60-75 years in good health and CMV-seropositive.

J is TRBJ1-2 and V is TRBV7-9; the D gene is possibly TRBD1 (6 bases). CDR1 and CDR2 from the germline V gene are SEHNR and FQNEAQ (reference sequence). The CDR3 is 18 residues long. V lost 5 bases to trimming and J lost 4 bases, with 26 bases between them. In nucleotides, the CDR3 is TGTGCCAGCAGCCCGAACGGTGGCGGTTCCCGGGACACCTATGGCTACACCTTC. Amino acid sequence: CASSPNGGGSRDTYGYTF.

The V call is TRBV5-4, the J call TRBJ2-7; the match to TRBD1 covers 11 bases. J lost 5 bases, V lost 6 bases, and 7 bases had no gene match. Germline CDR1 and CDR2: SGHNT and YYREEE (reference sequence). The CDR3 covers 14 residues. The CDR3 spells CASTRDRGDHEQYF. DNA for the CDR3: TGTGCCAGCACTCGGGACAGGGGGGACCACGAGCAGTACTTC.

The chain combines TRBV9 with TRBJ1-4, with 10 positions matching TRBD1. The V segment lost 4 bases and the J segment 10 bases; nucleotides outside the gene matches: 7. CDR1 is SGDLS and CDR2 is YYNGEE in the germline V gene. The CDR3 has 14 residues. The CDR3 protein is CASSLGQGVAKLFF. The DNA for the CDR3 is TGTGCCAGCAGCTTAGGACAGGGGGTGGCAAAACTGTTTTTT.

CDR3 sequence reads: CATIPDRSNEKLFF. The CDR3 DNA is TGTGCCACCATACCGGACAGGTCTAATGAAAAACTGTTTTTT. The V call is TRBV2, the J call TRBJ1-4; the match to TRBD1 covers 7 bases. The germline gives CDR1 SNHLY, CDR2 FYNNEI. J gave up 3 bases and V 10 bases, and 8 bases lay outside the gene matches. This CDR3 contains 14 residues.

This clone has a handful of counts. This chain joins TRBV28 and TRBJ2-7, with TRBD1 matching over 10 bases. CDR3 size: 17 residues. V was clipped by 4 bases and J by 4 bases; unmatched bases: 13. Germline CDR1 reads MDHEN; CDR2 reads SYDVKM. CDR3 nucleotide sequence: TGTGCCAGCAGTTCACTACGGGCCCGGGACAGGGGATACGAGCAGTACTTC. Translation: CASSSLRARDRGYEQYF.

This clone is labeled as large (0.1 to 1%). The chain employs TRBV5-6 and TRBJ2-3; 10 nucleotides match TRBD1. The CDR3 consists of 15 residues. The germline V gene encodes CDR1 SGHDT and CDR2 YYEEEE. Trimming removed 2 bases from V and 2 bases from J; junction bases left unmatched: 2. The CDR3 nucleotides are TGTGCCAGCAGCTTCGGGACAGGGGCCACAGATACGCAGTATTTT. As protein: CASSFGTGATDTQYF. Full variable domain (outside the CDR3, taken from reference TRBV5-6 and TRBJ2-3): DAGVTQSPTHLIKTRGQQVTLRCSPKSGHDTVSWYQQALGQGPQFIFQYYEEEERQRGNFPDRFSGHQFPNYSSELNVNALLLGDSALYLCASSFGTGATDTQYFGPGTRLTVL.

This clone appeared once. The chain employs TRBV4-2 and TRBJ1-4; D not certain. V lost 2 bases, J lost 9 bases, and 16 bases lay in between. Germline V gene data show CDR1 as LGHNA and CDR2 as YNFKEQ. There are 15 residues in the CDR3. The CDR3 spells CASSQKRRTIQKLFF. In DNA form, the CDR3 reads TGTGCCAGCAGCCAAAAACGTAGAACCATTCAAAAACTGTTTTTT.

This clone was found a few times. Here the CDR3 reads CASSPRDRGYEQYF. CDR3 nucleotide sequence: TGCGCCAGCAGCCCCCGGGACAGGGGATACGAGCAGTACTTC. This sequence joins TRBV5-1 and TRBJ2-5; 10 bases are a match to TRBD1. The better agreement between TRBJ2-7 and the DNA end casts doubt on the J call. The V gene's germline CDR1 is SGHRS and CDR2 YFSETQ. This CDR3 has 14 amino acids.

V gene TRBV30 combines with J gene TRBJ1-1; D may be TRBD1 (5 bases). Germline assignment: CDR1 GTSNPN and CDR2 SVGIG (reference sequence). The length of the CDR3 is 14 residues. The V end lost 0 bases, the J end lost 7 bases, and 15 bases lay between the germline ends. CDR3 in amino acids: CAWSVVRRGVEAFF. Here the CDR3 DNA reads TGTGCCTGGAGTGTGGTCCGACGGGGGGTTGAAGCTTTCTTT.

The chain is built from TRBV18 and TRBJ2-3; no clear D. Germline values: CDR1 KGHSH, CDR2 LQKENI. V lost 3 bases to trimming and J lost 4 bases, with 8 bases between them. The CDR3 consists of 13 residues. The CDR3 reads CASSPLGADTQYF. The CDR3 DNA follows: TGTGCCAGCTCACCGTTGGGCGCAGATACGCAGTATTTT.

This chain joins TRBV27 and TRBJ1-6, with 8 bases aligning to TRBD1. V lost 7 bases and J lost 10; bases outside the gene matches: 9. CDR1 is MNHEY and CDR2 is SMNVEV in the germline V gene (reference sequence). The CDR3 extends over 14 amino acids. This CDR3 reads CASTPDRANSPLHF. CDR3 sequence (DNA): TGTGCCAGCACCCCGGACAGGGCGAACTCACCCCTCCACTTT.

The chain uses TRBV7-8 and TRBJ2-7; 10 nucleotides line up with TRBD2. CDR3 length equals 12 residues. The J segment lost 7 bases and the V segment lost 5 bases, leaving 2 bases of the junction unmatched. The V gene's germline CDR1 is SGHVS and CDR2 FQNEAQ. Here the CDR3 DNA reads TGTGCCAGCAGCCAAGCGGGAGGGGAGCAGTACTTC. Protein product: CASSQAGGEQYF.

The rearrangement uses TRBV6-6 and TRBJ1-2, with 7 positions matching TRBD1. The V gene's germline CDR1 is MNHNY and CDR2 SVGAGI (reference sequence). V trimming: 5 bases; J trimming: 3 bases; junction bases outside the gene matches: 3. This CDR3 has 13 amino acids. CDR3 nucleotide sequence: TGTGCCAGCAGTACAACAGGGGACTATGGCTACACCTTC. Protein sequence: CASSTTGDYGYTF.

The genes are TRBV27 and TRBJ1-3, with 8 bases identical to TRBD1. There are 13 residues in the CDR3. V lost 8 bases, J lost 3 bases, and 3 bases stayed unmatched. From germline, CDR1 is MNHEY and CDR2 SMNVEV (reference sequence). As DNA, the CDR3 is TGTGCCAGCTGGACAGGGAATGGAAACACCATATATTTT. Amino acids: CASWTGNGNTIYF.

This clone was seen a handful of times. The rearrangement uses TRBV7-2 and TRBJ1-1; possible D gene TRBD1, 5 bases. V lost 6 bases to trimming and J lost 4 bases, with 18 bases between them. This CDR3 spans 15 amino acids. Looked up from germline, CDR1 is SGHTA and CDR2 is FQGNSA. The CDR3 DNA follows: TGTGCCAGCAGTCAGGGACTCCCTGGCGTCACTGAAGCTTTCTTT. It is translated as CASSQGLPGVTEAFF.